This section outlines one T cell receptor beta chain sequence together with its context. The antigen is undetermined. This record belongs to a study of CD4+ T cells in melanoma. TCRdb's table, derived via immunoSEQ multiplex PCR, lists solely in-frame clones and lacks some. Among approximately 9,700 clones listed, 75% to 80% were seen once. Study-wide results and caveats: Neoantigen-specific CD4+ T cells in melanoma reportedly had diverse differentiation states. CD8+ T cell, macrophage and B cell function reportedly correlated with neoantigen-specific CD4+ T cells.

Trimming took 5 bases from V and 8 from J, leaving 8 bases between them. This CDR3 is built from 11 residues. The source material was cells from a culture (not recorded whether cultured in vitro). This chain links TRBV12-3 or TRBV12-4 with TRBJ2-3, with D possibly being TRBD1 or TRBD2 (5 bases each). The source is a human donor with melanoma. The chain's CDR3 is CASSPGATQYF. The CDR3 coding sequence is TGTGCCAGCAGTCCCGGGGCTACGCAGTATTTT.